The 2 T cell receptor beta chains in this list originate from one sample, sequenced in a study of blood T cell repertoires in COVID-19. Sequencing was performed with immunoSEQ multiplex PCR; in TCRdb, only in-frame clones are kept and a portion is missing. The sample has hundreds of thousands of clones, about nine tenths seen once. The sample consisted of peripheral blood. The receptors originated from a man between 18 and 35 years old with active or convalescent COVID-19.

CDR3 in amino acids: CASSQERGGYQETQYF. For the CDR3, the DNA is TGTGCCAGCAGCCAAGAGCGGGGGGGGTACCAAGAGACCCAGTACTTC. The chain joins TRBV3-1 (or the pseudogene TRBV3-2) to TRBJ2-5, with TRBD2 matching over 9 bases. The V and J ends lost 0 bases and 0 bases, in that order; junction bases with no gene match: 2. The length of the CDR3 is 16 residues. Germline values: CDR1 LGHDT, CDR2 YNNKEL (reference sequence).

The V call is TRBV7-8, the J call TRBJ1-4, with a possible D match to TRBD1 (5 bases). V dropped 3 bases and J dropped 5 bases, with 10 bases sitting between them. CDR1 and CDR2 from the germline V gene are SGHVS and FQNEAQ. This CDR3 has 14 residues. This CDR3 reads CASSFDSGNEKLFF. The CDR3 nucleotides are TGTGCCAGCAGCTTTGACAGTGGCAATGAAAAACTGTTTTTT.